The next 28 T cell receptor beta chains were all read from a single sample in a study of identical twins. TCRdb re-called the 5' RACE reads through MiXCR, storing one row per CDR3 protein. The table lists hundreds of thousands of distinct CDR3 sequences, less than 7% of them singletons. The sequencing input was naive T cells sorted from blood. Receptors originate from a man between 18 and 35 years old in good health.

This clonotype was observed at least ten times. V gene TRBV7-9 combines with J gene TRBJ2-4; 7 bases agree with TRBD1. Germline CDR1 and CDR2: SEHNR and FQNEAQ (reference sequence). Losses at the gene ends were 5 bases for V and 3 bases for J; bases not matched to a gene: 4. This CDR3 has 14 residues. CDR3 in amino acids: CASSESGGKNIQYF. The CDR3 DNA follows: TGTGCCAGCAGCGAGTCAGGGGGCAAAAACATTCAGTACTTC.

A remark on this clonotype: It may be a read error: a sequence one base away is much more abundant. The chain joins TRBV20-1 to TRBJ2-1; unclear D gene. The CDR3 is 14 residues long. Per the germline V gene, CDR1 is DFQATT and CDR2 is SNEGSKA (reference sequence). The CDR3 region is CSASDYSSYNERFF. For the CDR3, the DNA is TGCAGTGCTTCTGATTATTCCTCCTACAATGAGCGGTTCTTC.

This clonotype appeared many times. The chain has TRBV15 and TRBJ2-4; no clear D gene. The germline gives CDR1 LNHNV, CDR2 YYDKDF (reference sequence). Trimming pared 2 bases from V and 5 bases from J, leaving 16 bases between. CDR3 length equals 16 residues. CDR3 residues: CATSRSRSLFENIQYF. CDR3 coding DNA: TGTGCCACCAGCAGATCCCGGAGCCTCTTTGAAAACATTCAGTACTTC.

There are many counts of this clonotype. The CDR3 sequence: CASSLMMNTEAFF. DNA of the CDR3: TGTGCCAGCAGTTTAATGATGAACACTGAAGCTTTCTTT. This rearrangement joins TRBV27 to TRBJ1-1; no definite D call. The CDR3 consists of 13 residues. V was pared by 2 bases and J by 0 bases, with 4 bases between. Germline CDR1 MNHEY, CDR2 SMNVEV (reference sequence).

V usage is TRBV29-1 and J usage is TRBJ2-7, with TRBD2 as a possible D gene (5 bases). Trimming removed 4 bases at V and 9 bases at J, with 13 bases between. CDR3 size: 11 residues. CDR1 is SQVTM and CDR2 is ANQGSEA in the germline V gene. CDR3 loop: CSVGGSAAQYF. The CDR3 DNA follows: TGCAGCGTTGGCGGTAGCGCGGCGCAGTACTTC.

This clonotype appeared many times. CDR3 sequence: CASSDPGPSGNTIYF. The CDR3 nucleotides are TGTGCCAGCAGTGACCCGGGGCCCTCTGGAAACACCATATATTTT. V and J are TRBV25-1 and TRBJ1-3, with D possibly TRBD1 on 5 matching bases. Looked up from germline, CDR1 is MGHDK and CDR2 is SYGVNS. V was shortened by 3 bases and J by 0 bases, with 9 bases between the two germline ends. This CDR3 has 15 residues.

Ten or more counts support this clonotype. This chain uses TRBV27 with TRBJ2-2, with a possible D match to TRBD1 (5 bases). CDR3 length: 15 amino acids. CDR1 is MNHEY, CDR2 SMNVEV, per germline (reference sequence). Trimming removed 3 bases from V and 4 bases from J, with 12 bases in between. This CDR3 reads CASSFWQGPTGELFF. Here the CDR3 DNA reads TGTGCCAGCAGTTTTTGGCAGGGCCCCACCGGGGAGCTGTTTTTT.

This clonotype was counted many times. The chain has TRBV10-3 and TRBJ2-2; possible D gene TRBD2, 5 bases. This CDR3 comprises 15 residues. The V end was cut by 6 bases, the J end by 3 bases, with 14 bases between. Germline V gives CDR1 ENHRY, CDR2 SYGVKD. The DNA of the CDR3 is TGTGCCATCAGGCCTGAGGGAACCTACACCGGGGAGCTGTTTTTT. Translated, it gives CAIRPEGTYTGELFF.

The CDR3 region is CASSQRTAPNEKLFF. Written as DNA, the CDR3 is TGTGCCAGCAGCCAGCGGACGGCCCCCAATGAAAAACTGTTTTTT. The chain combines TRBV3-1 with TRBJ1-4, with D unclear. The germline CDR1 and CDR2 sequences are LGHDT and YNNKEL (reference sequence). The CDR3 is 15 residues long. The germline V and J ends were trimmed by 3 bases and 5 bases, with 13 bases remaining between them. Drawing the rest from reference TRBV3-1 and TRBJ1-4, the complete variable domain is DTAVSQTPKYLVTQMGNDKSIKCEQNLGHDTMYWYKQDSKKFLKIMFSYNNKELIINETVPNRFSPKSPDKAHLNLHINSLELGDSAVYFCASSQRTAPNEKLFFGSGTQLSVL.

In this sample, this clonotype turned up many times. The rearrangement links TRBV20-1 to TRBJ2-7, with D possibly being TRBD2 (5 bases). The germline gives CDR1 DFQATT, CDR2 SNEGSKA (reference sequence). Trimming stripped 2 bases from V and 7 bases from J, with 9 bases between. The CDR3 totals 11 residues. This chain's CDR3 is CSARSPGEQYF. DNA of the CDR3: TGCAGTGCTAGATCACCGGGAGAGCAGTACTTC.

The rearrangement uses TRBV9 and TRBJ1-1; 8 positions agree with TRBD1. V lost 0 bases, J lost 5 bases, and 3 bases stayed unmatched. Germline lookup yields CDR1 SGDLS and CDR2 YYNGEE. The CDR3 totals 14 residues. The CDR3 nucleotides read TGTGCCAGCAGCGTAGAGGACAGGGCAACTGAAGCTTTCTTT. This sequence encodes CASSVEDRATEAFF.

This clonotype was seen only a few times. J is TRBJ2-3 and V is TRBV10-3; D not resolved. The CDR3 length is 17 residues. Germline V CDR1 and CDR2: ENHRY, SYGVKD. V dropped 2 bases and J dropped 1 base, with 16 bases sitting between them. The CDR3 DNA is TGTGCCATCAGTGAGCGGGTCCATGGGTCCGGCACAGATACGCAGTATTTT. Protein sequence: CAISERVHGSGTDTQYF.

This clonotype appeared many times. The chain joins TRBV6-5 to TRBJ2-3; D gene uncertain. In germline, CDR1 is MNHEY, CDR2 SVGAGI. The CDR3 contains 12 residues. V gave up 3 bases and J gave up 6 bases, with 7 bases separating them. The CDR3 DNA is TGTGCCAGCAGTTATCTTGGGGATACGCAGTATTTT. Its protein is CASSYLGDTQYF.

This clonotype was seen more than once but under ten times. The rearrangement links TRBV12-3 or TRBV12-4 to TRBJ2-7; the match to TRBD2 covers 10 bases. V dropped 6 bases and J dropped 3; count of bases not matched to a gene: 8. CDR3 length equals 15 residues. The CDR3 region has the DNA TGTGCCAGCAGAGCTAGCGGGAGTGGTGGCTACGAGCAGTACTTC. It is translated as CASRASGSGGYEQYF.

The sample holds a few counts of this clonotype. The J gene is TRBJ2-2, the V gene TRBV11-2; D gene uncertain. V shed 1 base and J shed 1 base, with 10 bases lying between them. The CDR3 totals 16 residues. Per the germline V gene, CDR1 is SGHAT and CDR2 is FQNNGV. The CDR3 is CASSLVPEMNTGELFF. In DNA, the CDR3 is TGTGCCAGCAGCTTAGTTCCGGAGATGAACACCGGGGAGCTGTTTTTT.

The rearrangement joins TRBV3-1 to TRBJ2-1; 15 positions agree with TRBD2. Losses at the gene ends were 4 bases for V and 7 bases for J; bases not matched to a gene: 8. The germline V gene has CDR1 LGHDT and CDR2 YNNKEL (reference sequence). This CDR3 spans 17 amino acids. The chain's CDR3 is CASSPPGLAGGRNEQFF. The CDR3 nucleotides read TGTGCCAGCAGCCCACCGGGACTAGCGGGAGGACGAAATGAGCAGTTCTTC.

The rearrangement uses TRBV28 and TRBJ1-5, with no clear D. The germline V gene encodes CDR1 MDHEN and CDR2 SYDVKM. This CDR3 has 16 amino acids. Between the trimmed V and J ends, which lost 1 base and 1 base, there was a span of 11 bases. The CDR3 DNA reads TGTGCCAGCAGTTTATCGTTGGTGGGAAGCAATCAGCCCCAGCATTTT. Translating gives CASSLSLVGSNQPQHF.

This clonotype was recorded at least ten times. The chain carries TRBV24-1 and TRBJ1-2; D is ambiguous. CDR3 length: 13 amino acids. From germline, CDR1 is KGHDR and CDR2 SFDVKD. V lost 3 bases and J 0 bases, leaving 4 bases between the germline ends. The CDR3 DNA sequence: TGTGCCACCAGTGATCCAGCTAACTATGGCTACACCTTC. This translates into CATSDPANYGYTF.

This clonotype has more than one count but fewer than ten. The chain uses TRBV9 and TRBJ1-6, with D possibly being TRBD1 (5 bases). Germline V gives CDR1 SGDLS, CDR2 YYNGEE. The CDR3 contains 13 residues. V was trimmed by 1 base and J by 7 bases, leaving 6 bases between them. The CDR3 DNA reads as TGTGCCAGCAGCGTAAAGGGGAATTCACCCCTCCACTTT. Translating gives CASSVKGNSPLHF. The entire variable domain, with the rest obtained from reference TRBV9 and TRBJ1-6, is as follows: DSGVTQTPKHLITATGQRVTLRCSPRSGDLSVYWYQQSLDQGLQFLIQYYNGEERAKGNILERFSAQQFPDLHSELNLSSLELGDSALYFCASSVKGNSPLHFGNGTRLTVT.

This clonotype appeared once. This rearrangement joins TRBV5-6 to TRBJ2-2; a weak D match, TRBD1 (5 bases). Per germline, CDR1 SGHDT and CDR2 YYEEEE. This CDR3 has 13 residues. V lost 2 bases to trimming and J lost 7 bases, with 9 bases between them. For the CDR3, the DNA is TGTGCCAGCAGCTTCTCAGGGTTCGGGGAGCTGTTTTTT. Translating it yields CASSFSGFGELFF.

This clonotype was detected ten times or more. The chain has TRBV20-1 and TRBJ2-7, with D possibly matching TRBD1 (5 bases). CDR1 and CDR2 from the germline V gene are DFQATT and SNEGSKA (reference sequence). The CDR3 covers 11 residues. V was pared by 6 bases and J by 5 bases, with 11 bases between. The CDR3 protein is CSAIQGNEQYV. The CDR3 bases are TGCAGTGCGATTCAGGGAAACGAGCAGTACGTC.

The chain has TRBV7-8 and TRBJ2-3; 9 bases are a match to TRBD1. The CDR3 runs to 18 residues. Germline CDR1 and CDR2: SGHVS and FQNEAQ. The J segment lost 2 bases and the V segment lost 1 base, leaving 10 bases of the junction unmatched. The CDR3 DNA sequence: TGTGCCAGCAGCTTAGACAGGGGGACAGGGTTGAACACAGATACGCAGTATTTT. This sequence encodes CASSLDRGTGLNTDTQYF.

This clonotype was found a few times. The chain uses TRBV5-1 and TRBJ2-5; D is undetermined. V was cut by 5 bases and J by 5 bases, with 13 bases left in between. This CDR3 comprises 13 residues. From germline, CDR1 is SGHRS and CDR2 YFSETQ. Here the CDR3 DNA reads TGCGCCAGCAGTGGCTTGGACGGGGAGACCCAGTACTTC. It encodes CASSGLDGETQYF.

The chain links TRBV4-1 to TRBJ1-6; 8 nucleotides align to TRBD1. Germline V lookup: CDR1 MGHRA, CDR2 YSYEKL. V shed 2 bases, J shed 10 bases, and the junction held 7 bases outside the gene matches. This CDR3 is 15 amino acids long. CDR3 amino acids: CASSQLGQGGSPLHF. The DNA for the CDR3 is TGCGCCAGCAGCCAACTCGGACAGGGCGGGTCACCCCTCCACTTT.

Ten or more counts support this clonotype. The CDR3 nucleotides read TGTGCCAGCAGTTTACAGGTTATTGGGGGCGCCGACTATGGCTACACCTTC. It is translated as CASSLQVIGGADYGYTF. The rearrangement links TRBV12-3 or TRBV12-4 to TRBJ1-2; the D gene is possibly TRBD1 (6 bases). CDR3 length: 17 residues. With 2 bases removed from V and 3 bases from J, the gap between germline ends came to 19 bases.

J is TRBJ2-1 and V is TRBV4-3; no clear D. This CDR3 comprises 13 residues. Trimming removed 1 base at V and 10 bases at J, with 11 bases between. CDR1 LGHNA and CDR2 YSLEER come from the germline V gene. CDR3 nucleotides: TGCGCCAGCAGCCAAGTGCCCTTGGGGGAGCAGTTCTTC. Its protein product is CASSQVPLGEQFF.

This chain joins TRBV7-2 and TRBJ2-7; TRBD1 is a possible D gene (6 bases). Germline V gene lookup returns CDR1 SGHTA and CDR2 FQGNSA. The germline V and J ends were trimmed by 1 base and 2 bases, with 12 bases remaining between them. This CDR3 comprises 15 residues. The CDR3 here is CASSLEQGPTYEQYF. The CDR3 DNA follows: TGTGCCAGCAGCTTAGAGCAGGGGCCTACCTACGAGCAGTACTTC.

This clonotype was recorded a few times. The rearrangement joins TRBV29-1 to TRBJ2-1, with D possibly matching TRBD2 (8 bases). The V gene's germline CDR1 is SQVTM and CDR2 ANQGSEA. Trimming cost V 1 base and J 9 bases, with 16 bases left between them. There are 14 residues in the CDR3. CDR3 amino acids: CSVEGPGGGLEQFF. The CDR3, as DNA: TGCAGCGTTGAAGGCCCGGGAGGGGGCCTTGAGCAGTTCTTC.